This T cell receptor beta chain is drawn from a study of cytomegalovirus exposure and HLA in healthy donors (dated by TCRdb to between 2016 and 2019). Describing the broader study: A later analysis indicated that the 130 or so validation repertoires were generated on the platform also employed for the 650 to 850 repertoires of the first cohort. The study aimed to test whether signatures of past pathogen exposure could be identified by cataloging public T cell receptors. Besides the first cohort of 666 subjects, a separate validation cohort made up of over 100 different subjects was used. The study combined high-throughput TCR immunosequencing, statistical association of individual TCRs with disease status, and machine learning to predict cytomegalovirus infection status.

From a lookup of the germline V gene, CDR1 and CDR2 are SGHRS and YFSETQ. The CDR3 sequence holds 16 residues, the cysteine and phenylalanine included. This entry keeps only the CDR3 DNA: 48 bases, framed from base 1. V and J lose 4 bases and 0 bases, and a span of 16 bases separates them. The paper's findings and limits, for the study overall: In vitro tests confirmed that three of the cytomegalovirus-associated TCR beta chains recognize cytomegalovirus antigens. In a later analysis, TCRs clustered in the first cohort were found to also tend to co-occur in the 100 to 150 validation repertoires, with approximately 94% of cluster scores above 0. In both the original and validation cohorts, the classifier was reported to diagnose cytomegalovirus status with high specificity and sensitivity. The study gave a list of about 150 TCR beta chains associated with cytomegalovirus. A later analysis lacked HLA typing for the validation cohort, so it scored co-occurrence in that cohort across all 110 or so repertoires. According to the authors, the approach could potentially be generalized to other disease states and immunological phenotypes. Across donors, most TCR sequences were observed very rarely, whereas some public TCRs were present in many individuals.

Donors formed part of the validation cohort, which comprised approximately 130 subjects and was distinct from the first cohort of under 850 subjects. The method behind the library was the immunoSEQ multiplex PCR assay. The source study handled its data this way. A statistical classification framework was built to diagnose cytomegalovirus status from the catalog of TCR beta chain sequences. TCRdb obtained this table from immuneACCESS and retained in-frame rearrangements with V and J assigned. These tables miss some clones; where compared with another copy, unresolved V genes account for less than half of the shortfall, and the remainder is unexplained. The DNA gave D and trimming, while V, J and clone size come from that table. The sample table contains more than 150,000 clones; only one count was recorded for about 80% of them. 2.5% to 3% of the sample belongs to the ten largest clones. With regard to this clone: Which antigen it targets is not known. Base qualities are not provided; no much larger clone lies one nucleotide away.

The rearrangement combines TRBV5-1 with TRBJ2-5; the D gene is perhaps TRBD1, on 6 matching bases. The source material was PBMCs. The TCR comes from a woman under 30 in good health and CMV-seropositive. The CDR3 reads CASSNLRDTNQETQYF. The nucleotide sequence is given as TGCGCCAGCAGCAACCTCCGGGACACTAACCAAGAGACCCAGTACTTC.